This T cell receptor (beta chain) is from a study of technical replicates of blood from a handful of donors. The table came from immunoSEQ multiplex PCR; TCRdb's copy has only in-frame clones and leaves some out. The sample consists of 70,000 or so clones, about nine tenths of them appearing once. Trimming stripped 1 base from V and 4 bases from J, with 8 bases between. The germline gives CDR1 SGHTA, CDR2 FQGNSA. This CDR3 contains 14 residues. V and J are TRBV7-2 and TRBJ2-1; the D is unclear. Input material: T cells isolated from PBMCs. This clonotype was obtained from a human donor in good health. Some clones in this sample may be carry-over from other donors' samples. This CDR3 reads CASSLGAGYNEQFF. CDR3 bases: TGTGCCAGCAGCTTAGGGGCAGGTTACAATGAGCAGTTCTTC.